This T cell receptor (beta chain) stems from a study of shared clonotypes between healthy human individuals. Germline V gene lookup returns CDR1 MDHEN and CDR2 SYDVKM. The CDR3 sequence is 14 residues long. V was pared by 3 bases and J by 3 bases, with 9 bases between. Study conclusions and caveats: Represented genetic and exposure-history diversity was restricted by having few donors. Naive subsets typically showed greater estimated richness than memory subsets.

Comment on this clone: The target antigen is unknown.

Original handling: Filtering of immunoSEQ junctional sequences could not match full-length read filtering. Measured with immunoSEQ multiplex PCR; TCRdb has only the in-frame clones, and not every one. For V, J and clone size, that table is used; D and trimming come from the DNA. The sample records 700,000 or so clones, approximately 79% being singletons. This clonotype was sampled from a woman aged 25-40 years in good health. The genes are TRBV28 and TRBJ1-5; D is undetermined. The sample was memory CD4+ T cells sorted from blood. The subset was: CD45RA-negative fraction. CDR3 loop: CASSFPVINQPQHF. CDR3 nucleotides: TGTGCCAGCAGTTTTCCGGTCATCAATCAGCCCCAGCATTTT.